Listed here are 5 T cell receptor beta chains from one sample, sequenced in a study of cytomegalovirus exposure and HLA in healthy donors. A multiplex PCR was run with 60 Vbeta primers and 13 Jbeta primers. The data were produced by immunoSEQ multiplex PCR, yet TCRdb's version contains in-frame clones alone and is incomplete. The table has about 35,000 clones, about 80% seen once. Sequencing was carried out using PBMCs. The receptors stem from a male donor in good health and CMV-seronegative.

The gene calls are TRBV4-2 and TRBJ2-1, with TRBD2 matching over 10 bases. The CDR3 is 18 residues long. Looked up from germline, CDR1 is LGHNA and CDR2 is YNFKEQ. Trimming took 3 bases from V and 5 from J; bases not matched to a gene: 13. CDR3 in amino acids: CASSHGLAGDLPHNEQFF. The DNA for the CDR3 is TGTGCCAGCAGCCACGGTCTAGCGGGAGATCTACCCCACAATGAGCAGTTCTTC.

V gene TRBV5-4 combines with J gene TRBJ1-6, with D uncertain. The germline V gene encodes CDR1 SGHNT and CDR2 YYREEE (reference sequence). The V end was cut by 2 bases, the J end by 8 bases, with 11 bases between. This CDR3 spans 14 amino acids. The chain's CDR3 is CASSFGSGDSPLHF. CDR3 coding DNA: TGTGCCAGCAGCTTTGGTTCAGGCGATTCACCCCTCCACTTT.

V is TRBV5-4 and J is TRBJ2-2, with 10 bases that match TRBD2. Germline CDR1 SGHNT, CDR2 YYREEE (reference sequence). V was pared by 3 bases and J by 5 bases, with 7 bases of the junction left unmatched. CDR3 length equals 16 residues. The CDR3 region is CASSSGLAVRTGELFF. CDR3 nucleotides: TGTGCCAGCAGCTCAGGACTAGCGGTCCGAACCGGGGAGCTGTTTTTT.

The rearrangement uses TRBV5-1 and TRBJ1-1; 7 bases map to TRBD1. Unmatched junction bases numbered 11, after V lost 4 bases and J lost 5 bases. Germline V gene lookup returns CDR1 SGHRS and CDR2 YFSETQ. This CDR3 has 15 amino acids. The CDR3 loop is CASSGTGAVGTEAFF. The CDR3 region has the DNA TGCGCCAGCAGCGGTACAGGGGCTGTGGGAACTGAAGCTTTCTTT.

This clone was detected only once. V usage is TRBV6-5 and J usage is TRBJ1-2; tentatively, D is TRBD1 (6 bases). This CDR3 spans 12 amino acids. Germline CDR1 is MNHEY and CDR2 is SVGAGI. Trimming removed 4 bases at V and 6 bases at J, with 9 bases between. DNA for the CDR3: TGTGCCAGCAGTTTACAGGGTCATGGCTACACCTTC. It is translated as CASSLQGHGYTF.